This T cell receptor (beta chain) was recovered during a study of blood T cell repertoires in COVID-19. The V gene's germline CDR1 is MNHEY and CDR2 SVGAGI. The ends were cut back, 6 bases at V and 1 base at J, with 15 bases in the middle. The CDR3 has 15 amino acids. Sequenced by immunoSEQ multiplex PCR; TCRdb stores in-frame clones only, minus some. The sample yields 200,000 or so clones, roughly 84% seen once. J is TRBJ1-1 and V is TRBV6-5, with D possibly TRBD1 on 5 matching bases. Source material: peripheral blood. The clonotype was recovered from a woman in her twenties or thirties who had recovered from COVID-19. CDR3 loop: CASSPAGVGNTEAFF. CDR3 in DNA: TGTGCCAGCAGCCCCGCGGGGGTTGGGAACACTGAAGCTTTCTTT.